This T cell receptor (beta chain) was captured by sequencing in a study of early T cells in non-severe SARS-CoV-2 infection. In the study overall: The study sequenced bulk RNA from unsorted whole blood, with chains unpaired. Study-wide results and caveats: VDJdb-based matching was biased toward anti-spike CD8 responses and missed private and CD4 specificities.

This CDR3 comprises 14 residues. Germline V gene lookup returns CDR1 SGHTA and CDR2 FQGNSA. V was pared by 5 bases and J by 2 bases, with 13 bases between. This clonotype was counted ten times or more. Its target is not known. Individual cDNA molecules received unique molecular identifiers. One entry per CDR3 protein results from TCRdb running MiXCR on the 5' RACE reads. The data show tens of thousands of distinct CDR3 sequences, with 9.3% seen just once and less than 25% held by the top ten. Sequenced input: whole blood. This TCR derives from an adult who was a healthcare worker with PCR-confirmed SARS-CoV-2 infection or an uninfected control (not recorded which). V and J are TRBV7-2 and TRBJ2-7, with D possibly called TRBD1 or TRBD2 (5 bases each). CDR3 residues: CASSPGTGPYEQYF. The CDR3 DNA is TGTGCCAGCAGCCCCGGGACGGGGCCCTACGAGCAGTACTTC.